Below, 7 T cell receptor beta chains from the same sample are listed, as sequenced in a study of blood T cells in healthy people across ages. PCR was performed a second time for about 7 to 12 cycles using a sample-barcoded 5' primer and a J-beta primer mix. MiXCR, applied by TCRdb to the 5' RACE reads, yields one record per CDR3 protein. The sample carries around 1,900,000 distinct CDR3 sequences, roughly two fifths recorded once. Sequenced input: blood. The receptors come from a human donor in good health.

This clonotype has just a few counts. The chain carries TRBV20-1 and TRBJ2-3, with D uncertain. V was clipped by 2 bases and J by 2 bases, with 8 bases between them. CDR3 size: 13 residues. The germline gives CDR1 DFQATT, CDR2 SNEGSKA (reference sequence). The CDR3 coding sequence is TGCAGTGCTAGACCCACGAACACAGATACGCAGTATTTT. Encoded protein: CSARPTNTDTQYF.

This clonotype was counted ten times or more. V and J are TRBV6-5 and TRBJ2-7, with TRBD2 matching over 11 bases. The junction had 7 bases not matched to a gene; V was cut back by 6 bases and J by 3 bases. CDR1 and CDR2 from the germline V gene are MNHEY and SVGAGI. The CDR3 has 15 amino acids. The CDR3 loop reads CASRKGLAGYYEQYF. The CDR3 DNA sequence: TGTGCCAGCAGGAAAGGACTAGCGGGCTACTACGAGCAGTACTTC.

V and J are TRBV28 and TRBJ1-6; D unresolved. V lost 8 bases to trimming and J lost 10 bases, with 15 bases between them. There are 13 residues in the CDR3. Looked up from germline, CDR1 is MDHEN and CDR2 is SYDVKM. The CDR3 DNA reads TGTGCCAGCTCCGAGGGAAGCGGGTCACCCCTCCACTTT. It is translated as CASSEGSGSPLHF. Full variable domain (remainder filled in from reference TRBV28 and TRBJ1-6): DVKVTQSSRYLVKRTGEKVFLECVQDMDHENMFWYRQDPGLGLRLIYFSYDVKMKEKGDIPEGYSVSREKKERFSLILESASTNQTSMYLCASSEGSGSPLHFGNGTRLTVT.

This clonotype has ten or more counts. The V gene is TRBV6-6, the J gene TRBJ2-1; TRBD1 or TRBD2 may be the D gene (7 bases each). The CDR3 has 15 amino acids. Trimming left V 2 bases short and J 5 bases short, with 13 bases between. The germline CDR1 and CDR2 sequences are MNHNY and SVGAGI (reference sequence). CDR3 in amino acids: CASSYSGTVNNEQFF. CDR3 nucleotides: TGTGCCAGCAGTTACAGCGGGACAGTCAACAATGAGCAGTTCTTC.

This clonotype was found a few times. The DNA for the CDR3 is TGCAGCGTTGACCGCTCTGGGGCGAGCACAGATACGCAGTATTTT. Its protein is CSVDRSGASTDTQYF. The chain is built from TRBV29-1 and TRBJ2-3; TRBD1 is a possible D gene (5 bases). CDR3 length equals 15 residues. V was pared by 3 bases and J by 0 bases, with 13 bases between. Per germline, CDR1 SQVTM and CDR2 ANQGSEA.

Concerning this clonotype itself: The junction does not match germline at one end; this may be a read error. This sequence joins TRBV7-9 and TRBJ1-5, with a possible D match to TRBD1 (5 bases). The CDR3 spans 13 residues. CDR1 is SEHNR and CDR2 is FQNEAQ in the germline V gene (reference sequence). The CDR3, as DNA: TGTGCCAGCGGTCTCCAGGGTGGTCAGCCCCGGCATTTT. It codes for CASGLQGGQPRHF.

The chain uses TRBV3-1 and TRBJ2-2; the D gene is possibly TRBD1 (6 bases). V dropped 0 bases and J dropped 8 bases, with 13 bases sitting between them. The CDR3 sequence is 15 residues long. CDR1 LGHDT and CDR2 YNNKEL come from the germline V gene (reference sequence). The CDR3 protein is CASSQEVGGPGELFF. DNA of the CDR3: TGTGCCAGCAGCCAAGAAGTAGGGGGACCGGGGGAGCTGTTTTTT. The full variable domain, in which reference TRBV3-1 and TRBJ2-2 provide the parts outside the CDR3, is DTAVSQTPKYLVTQMGNDKSIKCEQNLGHDTMYWYKQDSKKFLKIMFSYNNKELIINETVPNRFSPKSPDKAHLNLHINSLELGDSAVYFCASSQEVGGPGELFFGEGSRLTVL.